The 5 T cell receptor beta chains listed next were all sequenced from one sample in a study of siplizumab effects on memory and regulatory T cells. The table came from immunoSEQ multiplex PCR; TCRdb's copy has only in-frame clones and leaves some out. The sample carries roughly 100,000 clones, roughly nine tenths recorded once. The specimen was CD4+ T cells sorted from blood. These receptor sequences come from a human donor in good health.

The chain recombines TRBV5-1 with TRBJ2-7; D not certain. With 6 bases removed from V and 2 bases from J, the gap between germline ends came to 15 bases. The CDR3 contains 14 residues. The germline gives CDR1 SGHRS, CDR2 YFSETQ. This CDR3 reads CASTPGLQTYEQYF. The CDR3 nucleotides are TGCGCCAGCACCCCCGGGCTTCAAACCTACGAGCAGTACTTC.

The chain combines TRBV7-3 with TRBJ1-1, with TRBD1 as a possible D gene (5 bases). CDR3 size: 14 residues. Germline loops: CDR1 SGHTA, CDR2 FQGTGA. Trimming pared 2 bases from V and 4 bases from J, leaving 11 bases between. Here the CDR3 DNA reads TGTGCCAGCAGCTTAGAGCAGGGATCCACTGAAGCTTTCTTT. Amino acids: CASSLEQGSTEAFF.

This clone was seen a few times. The J gene is TRBJ2-7, the V gene TRBV28; D possibly uses TRBD1 or TRBD2 (5 bases each). The CDR3 length is 12 residues. Trimming removed 8 bases at V and 5 bases at J, with 13 bases between. CDR1 and CDR2 (germline): MDHEN, SYDVKM. CDR3 region: CASGPGPHEQYF. CDR3 DNA sequence: TGTGCCAGCGGGCCGGGACCGCACGAGCAGTACTTC.

This rearrangement joins TRBV19 to TRBJ2-5; TRBD1 or TRBD2 may be the D gene (6 bases each). V lost 5 bases, J lost 6 bases, and 22 bases lay in between. Per germline, CDR1 LNHDA and CDR2 SQIVND (reference sequence). This CDR3 contains 16 residues. Written as DNA, the CDR3 is TGTGCCAGTAGTGCAGACGGGGGCGCGATGGTAAAGACCCAGTACTTC. Encoded protein: CASSADGGAMVKTQYF.

This chain connects TRBV6-1 to TRBJ1-2; no reliable D call. V gave up 3 bases and J gave up 5 bases, with 10 bases separating them. Germline assignment: CDR1 MNHNS and CDR2 SASEGT. The CDR3 length is 13 residues. In DNA form, the CDR3 reads TGTGCCAGCAGTGAGATGAGGTTTTATGGCTACACCTTC. Amino acids: CASSEMRFYGYTF.